The source of this TCR beta chain is a study of blood T cell repertoires in COVID-19. Symptom resolution, clearance, or two negative PCRs marked donors in Cohort 3 as recovered. A note on this clone: Compared with germline, one end of the junction differs, possibly owing to a read error.

CDR1 and CDR2 (germline): SGHAT, FQNNGV. There are 17 residues in the CDR3. Original methodology: Scientists estimated how many nucleated cells there were by amplifying reference gene primers. Some clones are missing from TCRdb's copy, which holds only in-frame ones; the method was immunoSEQ multiplex PCR. The V and J calls and the clone size are those of that table, but D and trimming were determined from the DNA. The table records 220,000 or so clones, roughly 89% of them present only once. V gene TRBV11-2 combines with J gene TRBJ2-5, with TRBD1 matching 7 bases. Sequencing was done on a sample of PBMCs or T cells enriched from blood (not recorded which). The clonotype was recovered from a woman between 35 and 50 years old who had recovered from COVID-19. The CDR3 DNA sequence: TGTGCCAGCAGTTCAGAGGGACAGTCCTTGTACCAAGTGACCCAGTACTTC. Its protein product is CASSSEGQSLYQVTQYF.